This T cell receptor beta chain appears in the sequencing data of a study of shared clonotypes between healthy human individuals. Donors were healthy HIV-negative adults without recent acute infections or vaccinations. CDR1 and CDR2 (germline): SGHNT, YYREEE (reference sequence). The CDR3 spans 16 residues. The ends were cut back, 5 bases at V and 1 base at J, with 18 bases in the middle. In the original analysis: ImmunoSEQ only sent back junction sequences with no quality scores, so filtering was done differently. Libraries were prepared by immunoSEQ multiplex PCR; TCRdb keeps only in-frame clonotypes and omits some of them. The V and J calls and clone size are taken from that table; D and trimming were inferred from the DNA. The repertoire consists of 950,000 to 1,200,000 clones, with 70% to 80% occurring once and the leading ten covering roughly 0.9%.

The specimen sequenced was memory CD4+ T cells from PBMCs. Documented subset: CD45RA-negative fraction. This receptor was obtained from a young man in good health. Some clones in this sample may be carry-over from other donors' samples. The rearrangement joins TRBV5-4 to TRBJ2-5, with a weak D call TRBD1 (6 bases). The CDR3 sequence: CASRTVGTNAQETQYF. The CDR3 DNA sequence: TGTGCCAGCAGAACGGTAGGGACAAACGCCCAAGAGACCCAGTACTTC.